Each of the 20 T cell receptor beta chains below was sequenced from the same sample in a study of cytomegalovirus exposure and HLA in healthy donors (TCRdb year 2017). To prepare the library, the immunoSEQ multiplex PCR assay was applied. For the multiplex PCR, a mixture combining 60 forward primers for TCR Vbeta segments and 13 reverse primers for TCR Jbeta segments was used. TCRdb carries this immuneACCESS record with in-frame sequences only. Its versions omit some clonotypes, under half of them owing to an unresolved V gene in the studies checked, with the rest unexplained. For this sample the table gives 190,000 or so clones, of which 80% were detected only once. The ten largest clonotypes hold 0.65% of the sample. The sequencing sample was made of PBMCs. Receptors originate from a boy aged 10-17 years in good health and CMV-seronegative.

The chain carries TRBV7-9 and TRBJ2-7; 7 nucleotides align to TRBD1. J gave up 1 base and V 6 bases, and 9 bases lay outside the gene matches. CDR3 length: 15 residues. Per the germline V gene, CDR1 is SEHNR and CDR2 is FQNEAQ (reference sequence). The DNA of the CDR3 is TGTGCCAGCAGTCGATACAGGGGCAGATCCTACGAGCAGTACTTC. It translates to CASSRYRGRSYEQYF.

As regards this clone: This specimen includes other DNA sequences encoding the same CDR3. This chain links TRBV7-2 with TRBJ1-2; D not certain. The length of the CDR3 is 14 residues. The germline V and J ends were trimmed by 1 base and 5 bases, with 11 bases remaining between them. Germline V gives CDR1 SGHTA, CDR2 FQGNSA. CDR3 residues: CASSLGGGNYGYTF. In nucleotides, the CDR3 is TGTGCCAGCAGCTTAGGAGGCGGGAATTATGGCTACACCTTC.

J is TRBJ2-1 and V is TRBV5-1; D uncertain. CDR1 and CDR2 (germline): SGHRS, YFSETQ. Trimming took off 0 bases at V and 8 bases at J, with 6 bases between the two ends. The CDR3 length is 12 residues. The CDR3 DNA sequence: TGCGCCAGCAGCTTGGTGGCGGATGAGCAGTTCTTC. Amino acid sequence: CASSLVADEQFF.

This chain links TRBV29-1 with TRBJ2-7, with 7 nucleotides matching TRBD1. The trim removed 0 bases at V and 6 bases at J, leaving 5 bases unmatched. The CDR3 has 13 amino acids. Germline lookup yields CDR1 SQVTM and CDR2 ANQGSEA. CDR3 in DNA: TGCAGCGTTGAAGATACGGGACAGTTCGAGCAGTACTTC. This gives the protein CSVEDTGQFEQYF.

The chain carries TRBV4-3 and TRBJ2-1; D call uncertain. The germline V gene encodes CDR1 LGHNA and CDR2 YSLEER. The ends were cut back, 6 bases at V and 0 bases at J, with 9 bases in the middle. The CDR3 is made up of 14 amino acids. The CDR3 loop is CASSLSRSYNEQFF. DNA of the CDR3: TGCGCCAGCAGTCTCTCTCGCTCCTACAATGAGCAGTTCTTC.

This clone came up once. The sample holds other DNA sequences that translate to the same CDR3. The V gene is TRBV6-1, the J gene TRBJ2-1; D possibly corresponds to TRBD2 (6 bases). The CDR3 runs to 18 residues. Germline CDR1 MNHNS, CDR2 SASEGT. V was pared by 4 bases and J by 8 bases, with 27 bases between. The CDR3 nucleotides read TGTGCCAGCAGTGTTCGCCCGATGGGACTGGCGTACGCCGATGAGCAGTTCTTC. Protein sequence: CASSVRPMGLAYADEQFF.

About this clone itself: The junction departs from the called germline gene at one end, perhaps through a read error. The rearrangement uses TRBV7-9 and TRBJ2-5; TRBD2 might be the D (6 bases). The CDR3 is made up of 16 amino acids. The germline V gene encodes CDR1 SEHNR and CDR2 FQNEAQ (reference sequence). DNA for the CDR3: TGTTCCAGCAGCTTAGCGTCTGGGACTGCCCAAGAGACCCAGTACTTC. The encoded protein is CSSSLASGTAQETQYF.

This chain connects TRBV5-1 to TRBJ2-7, with TRBD1 matching 7 bases. Germline-derived CDR1 and CDR2 are SGHRS and YFSETQ. This CDR3 is built from 11 residues. Trimming removed 6 bases from V and 6 bases from J; junction bases left unmatched: 3. CDR3 loop: CASNRGAEQYF. The CDR3 bases are TGCGCCAGCAACAGGGGAGCCGAGCAGTACTTC.

This chain connects TRBV11-3 to TRBJ1-1; tentatively, D is TRBD1 (6 bases). V was shortened by 5 bases and J by 3 bases, with 16 bases between the two germline ends. CDR1 is SGHNT and CDR2 is YENEEA in the germline V gene. CDR3 size: 15 residues. DNA for the CDR3: TGTGCCAGCAGCAATAAACAGGGAGGGGACACTGAAGCTTTCTTT. It yields the protein CASSNKQGGDTEAFF.

CDR3 bases: TGTGCCAGCAGCTTGGAGAGGGATCCGGATAACAACTATGGCTACACCTTC. Translation: CASSLERDPDNNYGYTF. This sequence joins TRBV5-4 and TRBJ1-2, with D uncertain. The CDR3 contains 17 residues. Germline V gives CDR1 SGHNT, CDR2 YYREEE (reference sequence). V was cut by 0 bases and J by 2 bases, with 17 bases left in between.

In its sample, this clone was seen a few times. The chain has TRBV29-1 and TRBJ1-3, with unresolved D. The CDR3 contains 14 residues. V lost 1 base to trimming and J lost 3 bases, with 10 bases between them. The germline V gene encodes CDR1 SQVTM and CDR2 ANQGSEA. The CDR3 DNA reads TGCAGCGTTGAAGGTGGAGAGTTTGGAAACACCATATATTTT. It yields the protein CSVEGGEFGNTIYF.

The chain links TRBV5-4 to TRBJ1-2; D possibly corresponds to TRBD1 (6 bases). Germline V gene data show CDR1 as SGHNT and CDR2 as YYREEE (reference sequence). The ends were cut back, 0 bases at V and 1 base at J, with 7 bases in the middle. CDR3 size: 14 residues. CDR3 coding DNA: TGTGCCAGCAGCTTGGGACAGGATAACTATGGCTACACCTTC. Translated: CASSLGQDNYGYTF.

This clone was picked up a small number of times. This rearrangement joins TRBV15 to TRBJ2-3; the match to TRBD2 covers 7 bases. This CDR3 region has 15 residues. Trimming at V came to 0 bases and at J to 9 bases, leaving 9 bases not matched to a gene. From germline, CDR1 is LNHNV and CDR2 YYDKDF (reference sequence). CDR3 sequence: CATSRDRRGGQTQYF. The CDR3 nucleotides read TGTGCCACCAGCAGAGATCGAAGGGGAGGGCAAACGCAGTATTTT. Full variable domain (missing parts from reference TRBV15 and TRBJ2-3): DAMVIQNPRYQVTQFGKPVTLSCSQTLNHNVMYWYQQKSSQAPKLLFHYYDKDFNNEADTPDNFQSRRPNTSFCFLDIRSPGLGDTAMYLCATSRDRRGGQTQYFGPGTRLTVL.

V and J are TRBV5-1 and TRBJ2-3; 9 positions match TRBD2. In germline, CDR1 is SGHRS, CDR2 YFSETQ. There are 16 residues in the CDR3. J was trimmed by 0 bases and V by 4 bases; bases with no gene match: 6. CDR3 DNA sequence: TGCGCCAGCAGCAGGAGGACTAGCGTGAGCACAGATACGCAGTATTTT. Translation gives CASSRRTSVSTDTQYF.

The rearrangement links TRBV19 to TRBJ1-1; D might be TRBD1 (5 bases). V lost 5 bases, J lost 4 bases, and 11 bases lay in between. The CDR3 extends over 13 amino acids. CDR1 and CDR2 from the germline V gene are LNHDA and SQIVND (reference sequence). In DNA, the CDR3 is TGTGCCAGTAGTTGGTCCGGGGGCACTGAAGCTTTCTTT. Encoded protein: CASSWSGGTEAFF.

The genes are TRBV25-1 and TRBJ1-5, with 8 bases lining up with TRBD1. The CDR3 length is 13 residues. Germline CDR1 and CDR2: MGHDK and SYGVNS. With 4 bases clipped from V and 4 bases from J, the junction kept 0 bases outside the gene matches. Here the CDR3 DNA reads TGTGCCAGCAGTGGGACAGGGAATCAGCCCCAGCATTTT. Protein sequence: CASSGTGNQPQHF. The full variable domain, completed using reference TRBV25-1 and TRBJ1-5, is EADIYQTPRYLVIGTGKKITLECSQTMGHDKMYWYQQDPGMELHLIHYSYGVNSTEKGDLSSESTVSRIRTEHFPLTLESARPSHTSQYLCASSGTGNQPQHFGDGTRLSIL.

This chain connects TRBV6-5 to TRBJ2-1, with D perhaps TRBD1 (6 bases). V lost 8 bases and J 7 bases, leaving 18 bases between the germline ends. The CDR3 consists of 14 residues. Germline V lookup: CDR1 MNHEY, CDR2 SVGAGI. The CDR3 spells CASFSGDKPNEQFF. The CDR3 region has the DNA TGTGCCAGCTTCTCCGGGGACAAGCCGAATGAGCAGTTCTTC.

The rearrangement links TRBV5-1 to TRBJ1-2; 7 bases match TRBD1. The V and J ends lost 3 bases and 3 bases, in that order; junction bases with no gene match: 8. The germline V gene encodes CDR1 SGHRS and CDR2 YFSETQ. There are 15 residues in the CDR3. This CDR3 is CASSYGQVGHYGYTF. The CDR3 coding sequence is TGCGCCAGCAGCTACGGACAGGTGGGGCACTATGGCTACACCTTC.

The CDR3 bases are TGTGCCAGTAGTATCCGTTGGGGCGACGGCAATCAGCCCCAGCATTTT. This encodes CASSIRWGDGNQPQHF. The gene calls are TRBV19 and TRBJ1-5; weak D call: TRBD1 (5 bases). CDR1 and CDR2 (germline): LNHDA, SQIVND (reference sequence). Trimming took 3 bases from V and 2 from J, leaving 14 bases between them. This CDR3 region has 16 residues.

This chain links TRBV10-3 with TRBJ1-2; 7 nucleotides agree with TRBD1. The J segment lost 7 bases and the V segment lost 8 bases, leaving 13 bases of the junction unmatched. From germline, CDR1 is ENHRY and CDR2 SYGVKD. This CDR3 contains 14 residues. In nucleotides, the CDR3 is TGTGCCATCGCAAGGTCTGACAGGGAGAGTGGCTACACCTTC. Translation gives CAIARSDRESGYTF.